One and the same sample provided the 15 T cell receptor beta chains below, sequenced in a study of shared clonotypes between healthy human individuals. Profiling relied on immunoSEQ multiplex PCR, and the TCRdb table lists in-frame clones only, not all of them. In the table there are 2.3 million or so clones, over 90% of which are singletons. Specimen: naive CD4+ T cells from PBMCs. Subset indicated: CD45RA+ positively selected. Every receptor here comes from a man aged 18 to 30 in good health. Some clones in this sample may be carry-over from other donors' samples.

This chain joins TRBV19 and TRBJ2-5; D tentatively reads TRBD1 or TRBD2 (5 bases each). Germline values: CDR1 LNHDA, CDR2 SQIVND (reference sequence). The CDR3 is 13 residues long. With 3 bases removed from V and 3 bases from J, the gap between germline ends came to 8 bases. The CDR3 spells CASSMWGKETQYF. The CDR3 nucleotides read TGTGCCAGTAGTATGTGGGGGAAAGAGACCCAGTACTTC. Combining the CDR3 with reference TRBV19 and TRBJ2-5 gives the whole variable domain DGGITQSPKYLFRKEGQNVTLSCEQNLNHDAMYWYRQDPGQGLRLIYYSQIVNDFQKGDIAEGYSVSREKKESFPLTVTSAQKNPTAFYLCASSMWGKETQYFGPGTRLLVL.

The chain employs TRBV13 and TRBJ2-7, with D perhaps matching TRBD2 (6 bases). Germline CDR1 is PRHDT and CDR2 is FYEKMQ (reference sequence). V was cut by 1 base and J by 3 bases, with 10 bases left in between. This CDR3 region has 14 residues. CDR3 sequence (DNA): TGTGCCAGCAGCTTAGACGGGAGCGGCTACGAGCAGTACTTC. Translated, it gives CASSLDGSGYEQYF.

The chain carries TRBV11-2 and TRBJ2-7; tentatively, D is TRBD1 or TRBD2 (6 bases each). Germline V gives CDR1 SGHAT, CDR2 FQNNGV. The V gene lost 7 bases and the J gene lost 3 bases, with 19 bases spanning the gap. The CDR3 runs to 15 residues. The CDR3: CASNKGEVRDYEQYF. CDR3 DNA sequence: TGTGCCAGCAACAAGGGGGAGGTCAGGGACTACGAGCAGTACTTC.

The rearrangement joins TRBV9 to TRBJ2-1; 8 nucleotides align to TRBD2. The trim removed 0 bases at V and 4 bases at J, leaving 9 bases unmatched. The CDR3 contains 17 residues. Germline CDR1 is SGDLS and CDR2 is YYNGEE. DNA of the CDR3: TGTGCCAGCAGCGTAGCTTGGGGACTAGGGGATTACAATGAGCAGTTCTTC. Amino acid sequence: CASSVAWGLGDYNEQFF.

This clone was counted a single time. The CDR3 DNA reads as TGCGCCAGCAGCTTGGCTTTAGGGACAGGGTTGAATGAGCAGTACTTC. Translation: CASSLALGTGLNEQYF. The chain has TRBV5-1 and TRBJ2-7, with 9 bases aligning to TRBD1. Trimming took 0 bases from V and 7 from J; bases not matched to a gene: 11. Germline CDR1 reads SGHRS; CDR2 reads YFSETQ. The length of the CDR3 is 16 residues.

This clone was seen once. DNA of the CDR3: TGTGCCAGTAGTATAGGGACAGGGAAGATTTACTATGGCTACACCTTC. This codes for CASSIGTGKIYYGYTF. The chain joins TRBV19 to TRBJ1-2; 8 nucleotides match TRBD1. V trimming: 1 base; J trimming: 3 bases; junction bases outside the gene matches: 7. This CDR3 has 16 amino acids. Germline assignment: CDR1 LNHDA and CDR2 SQIVND (reference sequence).

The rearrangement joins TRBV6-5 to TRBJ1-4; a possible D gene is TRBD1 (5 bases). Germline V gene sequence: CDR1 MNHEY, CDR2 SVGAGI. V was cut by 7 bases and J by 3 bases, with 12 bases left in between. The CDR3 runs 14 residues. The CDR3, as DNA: TGTGCCAGCAAAAACGACAGAGCTAATGAAAAACTGTTTTTT. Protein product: CASKNDRANEKLFF.

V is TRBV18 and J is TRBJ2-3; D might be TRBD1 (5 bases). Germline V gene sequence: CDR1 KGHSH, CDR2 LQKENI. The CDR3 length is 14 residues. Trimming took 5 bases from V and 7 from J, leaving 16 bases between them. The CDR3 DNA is TGTGCCAGCTCAGTGGAAATGACAGTGAATACGCAGTATTTT. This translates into CASSVEMTVNTQYF.

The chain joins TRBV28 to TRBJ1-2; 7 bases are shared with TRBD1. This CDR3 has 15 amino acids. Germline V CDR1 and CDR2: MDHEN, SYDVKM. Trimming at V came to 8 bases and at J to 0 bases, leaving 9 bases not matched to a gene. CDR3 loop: CASGGTARSNYGYTF. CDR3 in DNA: TGTGCCAGCGGGGGGACAGCCCGCTCTAACTATGGCTACACCTTC.

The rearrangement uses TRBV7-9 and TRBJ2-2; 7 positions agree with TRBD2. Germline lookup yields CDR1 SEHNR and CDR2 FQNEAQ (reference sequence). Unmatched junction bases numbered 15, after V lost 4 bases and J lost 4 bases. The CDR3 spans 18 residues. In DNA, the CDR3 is TGTGCCAGCAGCTCCCTAAAGTCTTCTAGCGGCAGCACCGGGGAGCTGTTTTTT. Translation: CASSSLKSSSGSTGELFF.

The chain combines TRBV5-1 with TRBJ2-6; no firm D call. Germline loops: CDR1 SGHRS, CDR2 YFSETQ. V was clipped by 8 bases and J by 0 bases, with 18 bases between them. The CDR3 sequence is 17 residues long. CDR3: CASVAALQSSGANVLTF. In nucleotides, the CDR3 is TGCGCCAGTGTGGCCGCCCTCCAGAGCTCTGGGGCCAACGTCCTGACTTTC. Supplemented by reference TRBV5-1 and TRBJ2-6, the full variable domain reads KAGVTQTPRYLIKTRGQQVTLSCSPISGHRSVSWYQQTPGQGLQFLFEYFSETQRNKGNFPGRFSGRQFSNSRSEMNVSTLELGDSALYLCASVAALQSSGANVLTFGAGSRLTVL.

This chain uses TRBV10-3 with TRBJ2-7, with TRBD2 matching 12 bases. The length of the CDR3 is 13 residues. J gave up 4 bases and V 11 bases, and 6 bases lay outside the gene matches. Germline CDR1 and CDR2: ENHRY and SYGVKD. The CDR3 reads CAVPGTSGYEQYF. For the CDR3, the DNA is TGTGCCGTCCCCGGGACTAGCGGGTACGAGCAGTACTTC.

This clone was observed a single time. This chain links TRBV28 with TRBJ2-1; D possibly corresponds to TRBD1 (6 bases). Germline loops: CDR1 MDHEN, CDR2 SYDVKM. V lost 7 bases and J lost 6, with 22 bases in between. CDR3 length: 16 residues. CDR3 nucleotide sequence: TGTGCCAGCAACACGGAAACAGGGACCCCCCTCAATGAGCAGTTCTTC. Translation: CASNTETGTPLNEQFF. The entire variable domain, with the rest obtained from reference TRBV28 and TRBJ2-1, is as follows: DVKVTQSSRYLVKRTGEKVFLECVQDMDHENMFWYRQDPGLGLRLIYFSYDVKMKEKGDIPEGYSVSREKKERFSLILESASTNQTSMYLCASNTETGTPLNEQFFGPGTRLTVL.

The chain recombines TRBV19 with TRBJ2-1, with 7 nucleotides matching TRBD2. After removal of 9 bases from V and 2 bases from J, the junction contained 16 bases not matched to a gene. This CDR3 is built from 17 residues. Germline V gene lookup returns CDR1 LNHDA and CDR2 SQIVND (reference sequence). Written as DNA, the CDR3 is TGTGCCAGCACCTCGGGGGGAGGGCGGATTCCCTACAATGAGCAGTTCTTC. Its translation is CASTSGGGRIPYNEQFF.

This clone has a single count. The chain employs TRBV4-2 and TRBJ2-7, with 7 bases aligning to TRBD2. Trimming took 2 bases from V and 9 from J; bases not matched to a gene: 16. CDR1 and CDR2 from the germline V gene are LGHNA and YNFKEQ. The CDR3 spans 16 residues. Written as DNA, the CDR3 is TGTGCCAGCAGCCAACCTTTGGGTAGCGGGCTATTGGCGCAGTACTTC. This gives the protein CASSQPLGSGLLAQYF.